One sample yielded the 27 T cell receptor beta chains listed below, sequenced in a study of T cell responses to AZD1222 COVID-19 vaccine. Sequenced by immunoSEQ multiplex PCR; TCRdb stores in-frame clones only, minus some. The sample includes 100,000 to 150,000 clones, roughly 84% of them seen just once. The input for sequencing was peripheral blood, taken 28 days after the second AZD1222 dose. These receptors originate from an adult who received the AZD1222 COVID-19 vaccine.

The rearrangement links TRBV7-8 to TRBJ1-6; D is ambiguous. Germline V lookup: CDR1 SGHVS, CDR2 FQNEAQ. The CDR3 totals 18 residues. V was clipped by 2 bases and J by 8 bases, with 22 bases between them. The DNA of the CDR3 is TGTGCCAGCAGCTTATCTCTTCTCCCCCGGCCAAACGATTCACCCCTCCACTTT. Residues: CASSLSLLPRPNDSPLHF.

The V and J genes are TRBV7-8 and TRBJ1-2; perhaps TRBD1 as D (5 bases). The CDR3 sequence is 14 residues long. Germline loops: CDR1 SGHVS, CDR2 FQNEAQ. V shed 5 bases and J shed 7 bases, with 17 bases lying between them. CDR3 DNA: TGTGCCAGCAGCCAACAGGCGGAGGCACTTGGCTACACCTTC. It specifies CASSQQAEALGYTF.

The chain couples TRBV10-3 to TRBJ2-5, with D hard to call. Germline CDR1 and CDR2: ENHRY and SYGVKD. The CDR3 has 13 amino acids. V lost 0 bases to trimming and J lost 4 bases, with 6 bases between them. This CDR3 is CAISESGIETQYF. The CDR3 DNA reads TGTGCCATCAGTGAGTCAGGGATAGAGACCCAGTACTTC.

The table lists this clone with a few counts. This rearrangement joins TRBV28 to TRBJ2-7; 15 nucleotides agree with TRBD2. The CDR3 consists of 16 residues. J gave up 5 bases and V 5 bases, and 7 bases lay outside the gene matches. Germline V gene data show CDR1 as MDHEN and CDR2 as SYDVKM. CDR3 nucleotide sequence: TGTGCCAGCAGTCCGCGGACTAGCGGGAGGGAGGACGAGCAGTACTTC. Translation gives CASSPRTSGREDEQYF.

V usage is TRBV4-2 and J usage is TRBJ1-5, with TRBD1 matching 7 bases. This CDR3 contains 15 residues. The J segment lost 6 bases and the V segment lost 1 base, leaving 6 bases of the junction unmatched. Germline CDR1 is LGHNA and CDR2 is YNFKEQ. This CDR3 reads CASSQGRAGGQPQHF. CDR3 coding DNA: TGTGCCAGCAGCCAAGGTCGGGCAGGGGGTCAGCCCCAGCATTTT.

This clone appeared a single time. The chain couples TRBV10-1 to TRBJ2-1; TRBD2 matches at 9 bases. CDR3 length equals 15 residues. Trimming cost V 3 bases and J 7 bases; bases outside gene matches: 7. The germline gives CDR1 WNHNN, CDR2 SYGVQD (reference sequence). The CDR3 DNA is TGCGCCAGCAGTGATGGCGGGAGGGCCGGAAATGAGCAGTTCTTC. Translated, it gives CASSDGGRAGNEQFF.

This sequence joins TRBV30 and TRBJ2-1, with TRBD2 identical over 7 bases. The CDR3 totals 15 residues. Germline loops: CDR1 GTSNPN, CDR2 SVGIG (reference sequence). Germline trimming cut 6 bases from V and 0 bases from J; bases unmatched to any gene: 8. CDR3 loop: CACSECGSSYNEQFF. CDR3 bases: TGTGCCTGCTCGGAATGCGGGAGCTCCTACAATGAGCAGTTCTTC. Based on the CDR3 plus reference TRBV30 and TRBJ2-1, the full variable domain is SQTIHQWPATLVQPVGSPLSLECTVEGTSNPNLYWYRQAAGRGLQLLFYSVGIGQISSEVPQNLSASRPQDRQFILSSKKLLLSDSGFYLCACSECGSSYNEQFFGPGTRLTVL.

CDR3 nucleotide sequence: TGCGCCAGCAGCCAAGTTAGAAACGGGCCCCTCCACTTT. Residues: CASSQVRNGPLHF. The rearrangement links TRBV4-1 to TRBJ1-6, with D hard to call. The length of the CDR3 is 13 residues. V lost 1 base to trimming and J lost 13 bases, with 11 bases between them. Germline V gene lookup returns CDR1 MGHRA and CDR2 YSYEKL.

The chain uses TRBV19 and TRBJ1-6, with TRBD1 matching over 9 bases. This CDR3 has 15 residues. Per germline, CDR1 LNHDA and CDR2 SQIVND (reference sequence). The V segment lost 6 bases and the J segment 7 bases; nucleotides outside the gene matches: 7. The CDR3 DNA reads TGTGCCAGTAGGCCGGGACAGGGCCGGAATTCACCCCTCCACTTT. Translating it yields CASRPGQGRNSPLHF.

This rearrangement joins TRBV5-5 to TRBJ1-1; D uncertain. The germline V gene encodes CDR1 SGHKS and CDR2 YYEKEE (reference sequence). Trimming pared 4 bases from V and 8 bases from J, leaving 15 bases between. This CDR3 region has 13 residues. As DNA, the CDR3 is TGTGCCAGCAGCGTGAATAGGGTTCTCGAAGCTTTCTTT. Amino acid sequence: CASSVNRVLEAFF.

V and J are TRBV19 and TRBJ1-6; D remains ambiguous. The CDR3 loop spans 12 amino acids. The V gene lost 6 bases and the J gene lost 7 bases, with 7 bases spanning the gap. Germline CDR1 and CDR2: LNHDA and SQIVND (reference sequence). The DNA of the CDR3 is TGTGCCAGTAGCCTAAACAATTCACCCCTCCACTTT. The encoded protein is CASSLNNSPLHF.

This chain connects TRBV6-5 to TRBJ2-7, with D possibly matching TRBD2 (5 bases). The germline V gene encodes CDR1 MNHEY and CDR2 SVGAGI. V was clipped by 9 bases and J by 0 bases, with 9 bases between them. The CDR3 covers 12 residues. CDR3 in DNA: TGTGCCAGTTCGAGCGGCTCCTACGAGCAGTACTTC. Its translation: CASSSGSYEQYF.

This clone was found a few times. V usage is TRBV11-2 and J usage is TRBJ2-7, with D tentatively TRBD1 (6 bases). Deletions cut 4 bases from V and 1 base from J, with 14 bases between. This CDR3 contains 15 residues. CDR1 is SGHAT, CDR2 FQNNGV, per germline. The DNA of the CDR3 is TGTGCCAGCAGCTACGGAGCAGGGGATTCCTACGAGCAGTACTTC. Its protein is CASSYGAGDSYEQYF.

This clone was seen once. The J gene is TRBJ2-3, the V gene TRBV5-1; TRBD1 agrees at 11 bases. Germline loops: CDR1 SGHRS, CDR2 YFSETQ. CDR3 size: 15 residues. With 0 bases clipped from V and 5 bases from J, the junction kept 2 bases outside the gene matches. In DNA, the CDR3 is TGCGCCAGCAGCTTGGAGGGGACAGGGGGAGATACGCAGTATTTT. Encoded protein: CASSLEGTGGDTQYF. Filled out from reference TRBV5-1 and TRBJ2-3, the complete variable domain reads KAGVTQTPRYLIKTRGQQVTLSCSPISGHRSVSWYQQTPGQGLQFLFEYFSETQRNKGNFPGRFSGRQFSNSRSEMNVSTLELGDSALYLCASSLEGTGGDTQYFGPGTRLTVL.

The V and J genes are TRBV9 and TRBJ1-2; 9 bases agree with TRBD1. The length of the CDR3 is 14 residues. In germline, CDR1 is SGDLS, CDR2 YYNGEE. V lost 7 bases and J lost 5; bases outside the gene matches: 9. CDR3 loop: CASRGTGSRYGYTF. The CDR3 bases are TGTGCCAGCCGGGGGACAGGGTCTCGGTATGGCTACACCTTC.

This clone was observed many times. The V call is TRBV6-1, the J call TRBJ2-7, with TRBD2 matching over 9 bases. V gave up 1 base and J gave up 4 bases; unmatched junction bases: 8. The CDR3 is 16 residues long. The germline CDR1 and CDR2 sequences are MNHNS and SASEGT. The DNA for the CDR3 is TGTGCCAGCAGTGAAGTCGGGCTAGCGGGATGGTACGAGCAGTACTTC. It yields the protein CASSEVGLAGWYEQYF.

This chain connects TRBV3-1 (or the pseudogene TRBV3-2) to TRBJ2-1; 7 nucleotides agree with TRBD1. CDR3 length: 15 residues. CDR1 is LGHDT, CDR2 YNNKEL, per germline (reference sequence). V gave up 0 bases and J gave up 8 bases; unmatched junction bases: 7. The CDR3: CASSQDWGTGDEQFF. DNA for the CDR3: TGTGCCAGCAGCCAAGATTGGGGAACAGGGGATGAGCAGTTCTTC.

The gene calls are TRBV27 and TRBJ1-1; D may be TRBD1 (6 bases). V was pared by 5 bases and J by 6 bases, with 10 bases between. The CDR3 consists of 12 residues. The germline gives CDR1 MNHEY, CDR2 SMNVEV (reference sequence). The CDR3 DNA sequence: TGTGCCAGCAGTGTACAGGGCGCTGAAGCTTTCTTT. The encoded protein is CASSVQGAEAFF.

The chain recombines TRBV4-3 with TRBJ2-3, with D possibly TRBD2 on 7 matching bases. The CDR3 has 17 amino acids. The ends were cut back, 0 bases at V and 6 bases at J, with 19 bases in the middle. Germline CDR1 LGHNA, CDR2 YSLEER. The CDR3 DNA reads TGCGCCAGCAGCCAAGATCCCCCCGGGGGGCGTGACGATACGCAGTATTTT. Its translation: CASSQDPPGGRDDTQYF.

V is TRBV7-9 and J is TRBJ2-5, with a possible D match to TRBD1 (6 bases). The CDR3 sequence is 13 residues long. Germline V lookup: CDR1 SEHNR, CDR2 FQNEAQ (reference sequence). Trimming cost V 5 bases and J 5 bases, with 12 bases left between them. CDR3 amino acids: CASSEQGWETQYF. The CDR3 DNA sequence: TGTGCCAGCAGCGAACAGGGCTGGGAGACCCAGTACTTC.

The genes are TRBV3-1 (or the pseudogene TRBV3-2) and TRBJ2-7; 9 bases map to TRBD1. Germline CDR1 LGHDT, CDR2 YNNKEL (reference sequence). The junction had 4 bases not matched to a gene; V was cut back by 2 bases and J by 2 bases. The CDR3 loop spans 15 amino acids. CDR3 loop: CASSQNGQGPYEQYF. Written as DNA, the CDR3 is TGTGCCAGCAGCCAAAATGGACAGGGGCCCTACGAGCAGTACTTC.

This clone was seen once. The V and J genes are TRBV28 and TRBJ1-2; 7 bases agree with TRBD1. The V gene end was trimmed by 7 bases and the J gene end by 4 bases; junction bases not matched to a gene: 9. This CDR3 spans 14 amino acids. Germline loops: CDR1 MDHEN, CDR2 SYDVKM. The CDR3 region is CASTPAGGPYGYTF. In DNA form, the CDR3 reads TGTGCCAGCACCCCGGCAGGGGGTCCCTATGGCTACACCTTC.

The rearrangement uses TRBV4-3 and TRBJ1-2; tentative D call: TRBD1 (5 bases). The V end lost 3 bases, the J end lost 0 bases, and 8 bases lay between the germline ends. The CDR3 sequence is 14 residues long. Germline V CDR1 and CDR2: LGHNA, YSLEER. CDR3 residues: CASSHDRANYGYTF. The CDR3 DNA reads TGCGCCAGCAGCCATGACAGAGCTAACTATGGCTACACCTTC.

The chain has TRBV10-1 and TRBJ2-1; D not resolved. V was trimmed by 4 bases and J by 7 bases, leaving 11 bases between them. This CDR3 region has 13 residues. Germline V CDR1 and CDR2: WNHNN, SYGVQD (reference sequence). For the CDR3, the DNA is TGCGCCAGCAGTGGATCGATAGGGAATGAGCAGTTCTTC. It translates to CASSGSIGNEQFF.

The gene calls are TRBV4-3 and TRBJ1-1; the D is unclear. Germline loops: CDR1 LGHNA, CDR2 YSLEER. Trimming pared 1 base from V and 3 bases from J, leaving 9 bases between. The CDR3 is 14 amino acids. The CDR3 is CASSQAGRYTEAFF. Written as DNA, the CDR3 is TGCGCCAGCAGCCAAGCCGGACGGTACACTGAAGCTTTCTTT.

This chain uses TRBV29-1 with TRBJ2-7, with 7 bases matching TRBD1. The germline CDR1 and CDR2 sequences are SQVTM and ANQGSEA. V trimming: 6 bases; J trimming: 3 bases; junction bases outside the gene matches: 11. The CDR3 is made up of 14 amino acids. CDR3 loop: CSVGSLTGIYEQYF. The CDR3 DNA reads as TGCAGCGTCGGTTCTTTGACAGGGATCTACGAGCAGTACTTC.

The chain links TRBV27 to TRBJ2-7; D remains unclear. Per germline, CDR1 MNHEY and CDR2 SMNVEV (reference sequence). V dropped 4 bases and J dropped 3 bases, with 7 bases sitting between them. The CDR3 has 12 amino acids. In nucleotides, the CDR3 is TGTGCCAGCAGTTCGCCCAACTACGAGCAGTACTTC. Its protein is CASSSPNYEQYF.